A selection of T cell receptor beta chains follows, all from one sample in a study of shared clonotypes between healthy human individuals. Sequencing used immunoSEQ multiplex PCR; TCRdb keeps in-frame clones, though not all of them. The sample holds fewer than 3 million clones, roughly 90% seen once. The sequenced sample was naive CD4+ T cells from PBMCs. These receptors were collected from a man younger than 30 in good health. Some clones in this sample may be carry-over from other donors' samples. The CDR3 runs from the conserved cysteine through the conserved F or W. A D gene is named only where the DNA matches it firmly. The listing skips clone size in some rows; elsewhere it reads once, few, many or a size class.

abundance	v_gene	j_gene	d_gene	CDR3aa	CDR3nt
.	TRBV11-3	TRBJ2-7	.	CASSRGGADYYEQYF	TGTGCCAGCAGTCGGGGCGGAGCGGACTACTACGAGCAGTACTTC
.	TRBV5-1	TRBJ2-7	.	CASSLALAGGSYEQYF	TGCGCCAGCAGCTTGGCTTTGGCAGGGGGGTCCTACGAGCAGTACTTC
once	TRBV9	TRBJ2-2	.	CASSRDQRTGELFF	TGTGCCAGCAGCCGAGACCAGCGTACCGGGGAGCTGTTTTTT
once	TRBV6-1	TRBJ1-1	.	CASRDSSGTEAFF	TGTGCCAGCAGGGACAGCTCGGGCACTGAAGCTTTCTTT
once	TRBV5-6	TRBJ2-4	.	CASSSGLLTKNIQYF	TGTGCCAGCAGCTCCGGACTCCTGACCAAAAACATTCAGTACTTC
.	TRBV6-4	TRBJ2-7	.	CASSESVTSYEQYF	TGTGCCAGCAGTGAGTCCGTCACCTCCTACGAGCAGTACTTC
.	TRBV11-2	TRBJ1-1	.	CASSANGGAMAEAFF	TGTGCCAGCAGCGCAAACGGGGGAGCGATGGCTGAAGCTTTCTTT
few	TRBV29-1	TRBJ1-1	TRBD1	CSGRQGNTEAFF	TGCAGCGGAAGACAGGGGAACACTGAAGCTTTCTTT
.	TRBV5-1	TRBJ2-7	.	CASSLRRESYEQYF	TGCGCCAGCAGCTTGAGACGGGAGTCCTACGAGCAGTACTTC
once	TRBV7-6	TRBJ2-2	TRBD2	CASSLEAAGANTGELFF	TGTGCCAGCAGCTTAGAAGCGGCGGGAGCGAACACCGGGGAGCTGTTTTTT
.	TRBV6-5	TRBJ2-7	TRBD1	CASSSLTGAHEQYF	TGTGCCAGCAGTTCCCTGACAGGGGCCCACGAGCAGTACTTC
.	TRBV2	TRBJ2-5	.	CASSEAEETQYF	TGTGCCAGCAGTGAAGCGGAAGAGACCCAGTACTTC
.	TRBV28	TRBJ2-2	TRBD2	CASSVSGGTGELFF	TGTGCCAGCAGCGTCTCGGGGGGCACCGGGGAGCTGTTTTTT
once	TRBV30	TRBJ2-3	.	CAWSPGLGTDTQYF	TGTGCCTGGAGTCCTGGCTTGGGAACAGATACGCAGTATTTT
.	TRBV28	TRBJ2-2	TRBD1	CASRDRQGSAGELFF	TGTGCCAGCAGGGATCGACAGGGGAGTGCCGGGGAGCTGTTTTTT
.	TRBV6-1	TRBJ1-4	TRBD1	CATNRGRNEKLFF	TGTGCCACCAACAGGGGGCGCAATGAAAAACTGTTTTTT
.	TRBV6-5	TRBJ2-2	.	CASGRAGRELFF	TGTGCCAGCGGCAGGGCGGGCAGGGAGCTGTTTTTT
.	TRBV29-1	TRBJ1-3	.	CSATWGNTIYF	TGCAGCGCGACTTGGGGGAACACCATATATTTT
.	TRBV5-1	TRBJ2-5	TRBD1	CASSPWTGETETQYF	TGCGCCAGCAGCCCGTGGACAGGGGAAACCGAGACCCAGTACTTC
.	TRBV18	TRBJ1-1	.	CASSPPQSPNTEAFF	TGTGCCAGCTCACCACCGCAGTCTCCGAACACTGAAGCTTTCTTT
.	TRBV6-6	TRBJ2-6	.	CASSLDSSGANVLTF	TGTGCCAGCAGTCTCGACAGCTCTGGGGCCAACGTCCTGACTTTC
.	TRBV7-9	TRBJ2-1	TRBD2	CASSPSGTHNEQFF	TGTGCCAGCAGTCCTAGCGGGACGCACAATGAGCAGTTCTTC
.	TRBV6-5	TRBJ2-7	.	CASSPGPPEQYF	TGTGCCAGCAGTCCGGGACCCCCAGAGCAGTACTTC
.	TRBV19	TRBJ1-3	.	CASRSLSRGSQIGNTIYF	TGTGCCAGTAGGTCACTATCCCGCGGCTCCCAAATCGGAAACACCATATATTTT
.	TRBV7-9	TRBJ1-1	.	CASSLLMLGAFF	TGTGCCAGCAGCTTACTAATGCTTGGGGCTTTCTTT
.	TRBV9	TRBJ2-2	TRBD1	CASSLQGAGNTGELFF	TGTGCCAGCAGCTTACAGGGGGCAGGGAACACCGGGGAGCTGTTTTTT
.	TRBV7-3	TRBJ2-3	.	CASSLLTGRDTQYF	TGTGCCAGCAGCCTCCTGACGGGCCGAGATACGCAGTATTTT
.	TRBV18	TRBJ2-3	.	CASSPGVPTDTQYF	TGTGCCAGCTCACCGGGGGTTCCCACAGATACGCAGTATTTT
.	TRBV5-1	TRBJ2-3	.	CASSPMRQSTDTQYF	TGCGCCAGCAGCCCAATGCGACAGAGCACAGATACGCAGTATTTT
few	TRBV30	TRBJ1-1	TRBD1	CAWTLKDRGGGTEAFF	TGTGCCTGGACTCTTAAGGACAGGGGCGGAGGCACTGAAGCTTTCTTT
.	TRBV11-2	TRBJ1-3	.	CASSLTGAGNTIYF	TGTGCCAGCAGCTTAACGGGGGCAGGAAACACCATATATTTT
once	TRBV5-1	TRBJ2-3	.	CASSLGDPGGTQYF	TGCGCCAGCAGCTTAGGGGATCCTGGGGGTACGCAGTATTTT
.	TRBV6-5	TRBJ2-1	TRBD2	CASSYMVAGGGEQFF	TGTGCCAGCAGTTACATGGTAGCGGGAGGTGGGGAGCAGTTCTTC
.	TRBV6-1	TRBJ2-5	.	CASSVGGAGTQETQYF	TGTGCCAGCAGTGTGGGGGGAGCAGGGACGCAAGAGACCCAGTACTTC
once	TRBV2	TRBJ2-1	TRBD1	CASSEGGQGGQFF	TGTGCCAGCAGTGAAGGAGGACAGGGAGGCCAGTTCTTC
.	TRBV5-6	TRBJ1-3	.	CASSSGTRVNTIYF	TGTGCCAGCAGTTCCGGGACCAGGGTTAACACCATATATTTT
.	TRBV7-9	TRBJ1-1	.	CASSTRVVTEAFF	TGTGCCAGCAGCACCAGGGTGGTCACTGAAGCTTTCTTT
.	TRBV5-1	TRBJ2-1	TRBD2	CASSSTSGRVYNEQFF	TGCGCCAGCAGCTCAACTAGCGGGAGGGTCTACAATGAGCAGTTCTTC
once	TRBV19	TRBJ2-4	.	CASSQLRTTAKNIQYF	TGTGCCAGTAGCCAATTGAGGACTACAGCCAAAAACATTCAGTACTTC
.	TRBV25-1	TRBJ1-5	TRBD1	CASSASGQASNQPQHF	TGTGCCAGCAGTGCCAGCGGACAGGCTAGCAATCAGCCCCAGCATTTT
.	TRBV6-1	TRBJ2-5	.	CASIEHRARGETQYF	TGTGCCAGCATAGAACACAGGGCCCGGGGAGAGACCCAGTACTTC
.	TRBV2	TRBJ2-5	.	CASSGTGLQETQYF	TGTGCCAGCAGCGGTACAGGGTTACAAGAGACCCAGTACTTC
.	TRBV28	TRBJ1-4	TRBD1	CASSTRTGGVEKLFF	TGTGCCAGCAGTACTCGGACAGGGGGCGTTGAAAAACTGTTTTTT
.	TRBV28	TRBJ1-4	TRBD1	CASSTGETNEKLFF	TGTGCCAGCAGTACAGGGGAAACTAATGAAAAACTGTTTTTT